The 11 T cell receptor beta chains in this list originate from one sample, sequenced in a study of cytomegalovirus exposure and HLA in healthy donors. Amplification used 60 Vbeta primers and 13 Jbeta primers. The repertoire was sequenced with immunoSEQ multiplex PCR; TCRdb's copy has only in-frame clones and lacks some. The sample holds 90,000 to 100,000 clones; nearly 80% are singletons and the top ten take 3.3%. The sample comprised PBMCs. Receptors originate from a woman between 40 and 50 years old in good health and CMV-seronegative.

The chain combines TRBV6-5 with TRBJ2-7; 11 positions match TRBD2. In germline, CDR1 is MNHEY, CDR2 SVGAGI. The CDR3 contains 14 residues. V lost 5 bases, J lost 4 bases, and 4 bases stayed unmatched. The CDR3 nucleotides read TGTGCCAGCAGTGTGACTAGCGGGATTTACGAGCAGTACTTC. It specifies CASSVTSGIYEQYF.

In this sample, this clone turned up a few times. This sequence joins TRBV6-5 and TRBJ1-1; the D gene is possibly TRBD1 (6 bases). V gave up 6 bases and J gave up 5 bases, with 19 bases separating them. The CDR3 contains 15 residues. CDR1 and CDR2 from the germline V gene are MNHEY and SVGAGI. CDR3 loop: CASRADRSGGTEAFF. In DNA form, the CDR3 reads TGTGCCAGCAGAGCTGACAGGTCGGGGGGGACTGAAGCTTTCTTT.

This chain joins TRBV19 and TRBJ2-1; 13 nucleotides match TRBD2. The CDR3 length is 18 residues. Unmatched junction bases numbered 7, after V lost 2 bases and J lost 3 bases. Germline V gene data show CDR1 as LNHDA and CDR2 as SQIVND (reference sequence). CDR3 region: CASSIKIGLAGVYNEQFF. In DNA form, the CDR3 reads TGTGCCAGTAGTATAAAGATTGGACTAGCGGGAGTCTACAATGAGCAGTTCTTC.

The chain couples TRBV11-2 to TRBJ2-3, with 7 bases matching TRBD2. This CDR3 is 15 amino acids long. Germline CDR1 and CDR2: SGHAT and FQNNGV. J gave up 5 bases and V 6 bases, and 11 bases lay outside the gene matches. In DNA, the CDR3 is TGTGCCAGCAGGTCGATTGCGGGAGCCGTAGATACGCAGTATTTT. Translation: CASRSIAGAVDTQYF. Filled out from reference TRBV11-2 and TRBJ2-3, the complete variable domain reads EAGVAQSPRYKIIEKRQSVAFWCNPISGHATLYWYQQILGQGPKLLIQFQNNGVVDDSQLPKDRFSAERLKGVDSTLKIQPAKLEDSAVYLCASRSIAGAVDTQYFGPGTRLTVL.

This clone was seen a handful of times. This chain joins TRBV2 and TRBJ2-4; a weak D match, TRBD1 (6 bases). The CDR3 has 15 amino acids. V was pared by 9 bases and J by 0 bases, with 15 bases between. The germline V gene has CDR1 SNHLY and CDR2 FYNNEI. The CDR3 nucleotides read TGTGCCAGTAAACAGGGAAACCTAGCCAAAAACATTCAGTACTTC. It yields the protein CASKQGNLAKNIQYF. Full variable domain (missing parts from reference TRBV2 and TRBJ2-4): EPEVTQTPSHQVTQMGQEVILRCVPISNHLYFYWYRQILGQKVEFLVSFYNNEISEKSEIFDDQFSVERPDGSNFTLKIRSTKLEDSAMYFCASKQGNLAKNIQYFGAGTRLSVL.

The rearrangement links TRBV18 to TRBJ1-3, with 9 bases fitting TRBD1. The CDR3 totals 18 residues. The germline CDR1 and CDR2 sequences are KGHSH and LQKENI. Trimming cost V 5 bases and J 4 bases; bases outside gene matches: 15. CDR3 nucleotide sequence: TGTGCCAGCTCATCTCGACGGGACAGGGTGCCCGGGGGAAACACCATATATTTT. Translating gives CASSSRRDRVPGGNTIYF.

This chain connects TRBV27 to TRBJ2-3; the match to TRBD2 covers 9 bases. V gave up 6 bases and J gave up 6 bases; unmatched junction bases: 10. The CDR3 totals 15 residues. Germline loops: CDR1 MNHEY, CDR2 SMNVEV (reference sequence). CDR3 DNA: TGTGCCAGCAGCCGCGGGAGGGGCGGAGAGGATACGCAGTATTTT. Protein sequence: CASSRGRGGEDTQYF.

This clone was seen only a few times. The V gene is TRBV5-1, the J gene TRBJ1-1, with D possibly TRBD1 on 5 matching bases. CDR1 and CDR2 from the germline V gene are SGHRS and YFSETQ. The ends were cut back, 3 bases at V and 1 base at J, with 10 bases in the middle. This CDR3 contains 14 residues. The CDR3 loop reads CASSSQTGNTEAFF. CDR3 sequence (DNA): TGCGCCAGCAGCTCCCAAACAGGGAACACTGAAGCTTTCTTT.

J is TRBJ2-3 and V is TRBV11-2, with D possibly matching TRBD2 (6 bases). This CDR3 region has 17 residues. Germline lookup yields CDR1 SGHAT and CDR2 FQNNGV. The V and J ends lost 7 bases and 2 bases respectively, with 22 bases between them. CDR3 in amino acids: CASTVALLAFDTDTQYF. In DNA, the CDR3 is TGTGCCAGCACCGTGGCCTTACTAGCCTTTGACACAGATACGCAGTATTTT.

The J gene is TRBJ2-7, the V gene TRBV19; 9 bases agree with TRBD2. CDR1 and CDR2 from the germline V gene are LNHDA and SQIVND (reference sequence). This CDR3 has 15 residues. With V trimmed by 5 bases and J by 0 bases, 5 bases remained unmatched. The CDR3 DNA follows: TGTGCCAGTAGTGTTAGCGGGGGAAGCTCCTACGAGCAGTACTTC. Protein sequence: CASSVSGGSSYEQYF.

The chain recombines TRBV29-1 with TRBJ2-1; TRBD1 matches 8 bases. Germline V gene sequence: CDR1 SQVTM, CDR2 ANQGSEA. The V gene end was trimmed by 4 bases and the J gene end by 3 bases; junction bases not matched to a gene: 8. This CDR3 has 15 residues. CDR3 sequence reads: CSVGIFDRGYNEQFF. CDR3 DNA sequence: TGCAGCGTTGGAATCTTCGACAGGGGCTACAATGAGCAGTTCTTC.